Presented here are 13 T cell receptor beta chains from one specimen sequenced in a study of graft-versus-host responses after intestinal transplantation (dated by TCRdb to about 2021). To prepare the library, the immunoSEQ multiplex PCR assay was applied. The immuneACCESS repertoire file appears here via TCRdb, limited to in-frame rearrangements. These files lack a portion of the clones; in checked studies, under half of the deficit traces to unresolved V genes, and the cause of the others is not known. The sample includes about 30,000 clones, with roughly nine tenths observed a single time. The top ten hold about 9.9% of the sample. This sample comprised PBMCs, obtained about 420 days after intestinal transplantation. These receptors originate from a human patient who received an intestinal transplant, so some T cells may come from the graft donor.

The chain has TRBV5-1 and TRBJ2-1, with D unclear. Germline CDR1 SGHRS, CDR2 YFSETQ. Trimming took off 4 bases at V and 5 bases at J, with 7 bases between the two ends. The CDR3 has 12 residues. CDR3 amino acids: CASSAPDNEQFF. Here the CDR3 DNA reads TGCGCCAGCAGCGCCCCCGACAATGAGCAGTTCTTC.

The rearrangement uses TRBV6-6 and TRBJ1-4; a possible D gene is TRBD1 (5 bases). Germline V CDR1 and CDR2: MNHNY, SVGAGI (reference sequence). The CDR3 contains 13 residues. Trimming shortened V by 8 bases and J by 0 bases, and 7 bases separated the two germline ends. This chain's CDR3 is CASGGTTNEKLFF. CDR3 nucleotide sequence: TGTGCCAGCGGGGGGACAACTAATGAAAAACTGTTTTTT.

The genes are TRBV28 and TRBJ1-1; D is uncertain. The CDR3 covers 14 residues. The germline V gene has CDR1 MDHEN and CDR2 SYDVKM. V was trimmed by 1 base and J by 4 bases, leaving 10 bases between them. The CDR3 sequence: CASSLSRTITEAFF. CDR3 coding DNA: TGTGCCAGCAGTTTATCACGGACTATCACTGAAGCTTTCTTT.

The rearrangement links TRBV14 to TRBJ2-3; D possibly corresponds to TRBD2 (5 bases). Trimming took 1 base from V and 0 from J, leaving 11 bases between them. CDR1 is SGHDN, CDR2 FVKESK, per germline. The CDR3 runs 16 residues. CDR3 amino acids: CASSQVGRTSTDTQYF. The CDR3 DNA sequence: TGTGCCAGCAGCCAAGTTGGGCGGACTAGCACAGATACGCAGTATTTT. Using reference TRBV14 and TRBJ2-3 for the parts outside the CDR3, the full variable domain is EAGVTQFPSHSVIEKGQTVTLRCDPISGHDNLYWYRRVMGKEIKFLLHFVKESKQDESGMPNNRFLAERTGGTYSTLKVQPAELEDSGVYFCASSQVGRTSTDTQYFGPGTRLTVL.

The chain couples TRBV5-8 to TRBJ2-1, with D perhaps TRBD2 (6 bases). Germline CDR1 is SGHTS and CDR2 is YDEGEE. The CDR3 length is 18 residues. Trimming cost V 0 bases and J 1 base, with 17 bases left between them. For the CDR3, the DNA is TGTGCCAGCAGCTTGGCTTGGAGGGACCGATCTTCCTACAATGAGCAGTTCTTC. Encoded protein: CASSLAWRDRSSYNEQFF. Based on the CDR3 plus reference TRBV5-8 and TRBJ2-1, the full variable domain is EAGVTQSPTHLIKTRGQQATLRCSPISGHTSVYWYQQALGLGLQFLLWYDEGEERNRGNFPPRFSGRQFPNYSSELNVNALELEDSALYLCASSLAWRDRSSYNEQFFGPGTRLTVL.

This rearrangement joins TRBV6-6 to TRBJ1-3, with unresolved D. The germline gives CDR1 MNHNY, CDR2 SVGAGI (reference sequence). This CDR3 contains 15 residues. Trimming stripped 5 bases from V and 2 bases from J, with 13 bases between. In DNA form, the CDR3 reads TGTGCCAGCAGTGACCCCCACGGGGCTGGAAACACCATATATTTT. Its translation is CASSDPHGAGNTIYF.

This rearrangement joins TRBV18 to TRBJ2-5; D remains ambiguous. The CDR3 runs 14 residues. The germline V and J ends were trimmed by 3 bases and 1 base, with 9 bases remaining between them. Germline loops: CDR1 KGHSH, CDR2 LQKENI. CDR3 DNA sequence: TGTGCCAGCTCACCGCCGGGTTTCCAAGAGACCCAGTACTTC. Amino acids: CASSPPGFQETQYF.

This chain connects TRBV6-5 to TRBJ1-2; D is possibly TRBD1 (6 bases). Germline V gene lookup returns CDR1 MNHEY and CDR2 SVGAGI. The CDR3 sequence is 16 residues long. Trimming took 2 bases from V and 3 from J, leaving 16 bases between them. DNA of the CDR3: TGTGCCAGCAGTTACAAATGGGGGGCGACGGACTATGGCTACACCTTC. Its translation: CASSYKWGATDYGYTF.

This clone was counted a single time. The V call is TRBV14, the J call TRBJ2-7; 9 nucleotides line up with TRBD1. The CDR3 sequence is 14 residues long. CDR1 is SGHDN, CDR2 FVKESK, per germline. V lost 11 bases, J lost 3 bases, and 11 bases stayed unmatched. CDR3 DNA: TGTGCCGGAGAATTGGACAGGGGTATCTACGAGCAGTACTTC. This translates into CAGELDRGIYEQYF.

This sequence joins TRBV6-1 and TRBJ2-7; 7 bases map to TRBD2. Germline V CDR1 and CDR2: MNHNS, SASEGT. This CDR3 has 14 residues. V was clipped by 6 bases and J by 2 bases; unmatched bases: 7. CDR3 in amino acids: CASRPIGTTYEQYF. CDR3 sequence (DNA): TGTGCCAGCAGACCTATAGGGACTACCTACGAGCAGTACTTC.

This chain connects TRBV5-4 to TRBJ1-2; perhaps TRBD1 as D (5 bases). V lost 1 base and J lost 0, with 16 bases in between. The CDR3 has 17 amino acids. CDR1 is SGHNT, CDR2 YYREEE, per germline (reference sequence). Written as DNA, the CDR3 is TGTGCCAGCAGCTTGTACACGGGGCTCGGAGCTAACTATGGCTACACCTTC. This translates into CASSLYTGLGANYGYTF.

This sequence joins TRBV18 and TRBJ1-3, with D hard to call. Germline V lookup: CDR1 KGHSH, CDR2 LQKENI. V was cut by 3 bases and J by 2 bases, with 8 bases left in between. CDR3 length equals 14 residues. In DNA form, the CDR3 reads TGTGCCAGCTCACCGGAGAGCACTGGAAACACCATATATTTT. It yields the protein CASSPESTGNTIYF.

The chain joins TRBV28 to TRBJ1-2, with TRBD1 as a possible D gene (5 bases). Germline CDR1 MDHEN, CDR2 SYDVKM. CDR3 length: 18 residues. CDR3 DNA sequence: TGTGCTACACATAACCCTTTTGACGGGGACCCAGCTAACTATGGCTACACCTTC. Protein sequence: CATHNPFDGDPANYGYTF.